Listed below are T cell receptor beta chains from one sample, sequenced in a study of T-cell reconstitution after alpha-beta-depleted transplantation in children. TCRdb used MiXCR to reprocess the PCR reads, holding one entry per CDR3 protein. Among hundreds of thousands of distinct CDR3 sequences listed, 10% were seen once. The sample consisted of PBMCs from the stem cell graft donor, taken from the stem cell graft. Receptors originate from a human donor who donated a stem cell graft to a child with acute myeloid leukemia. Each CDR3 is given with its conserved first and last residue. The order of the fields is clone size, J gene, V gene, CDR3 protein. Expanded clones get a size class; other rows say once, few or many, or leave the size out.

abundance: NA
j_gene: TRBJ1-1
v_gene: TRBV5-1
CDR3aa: CASSLGTSTEAFF

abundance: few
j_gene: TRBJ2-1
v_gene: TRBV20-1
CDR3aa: CSARLWSSYNEQFF

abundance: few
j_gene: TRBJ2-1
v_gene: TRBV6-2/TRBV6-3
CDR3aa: CASSIGTSAANEQFF

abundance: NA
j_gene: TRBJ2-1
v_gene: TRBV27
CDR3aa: CASSFAVSYNEQFF

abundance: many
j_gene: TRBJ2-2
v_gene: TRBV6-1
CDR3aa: CASRPTLGGRGTGELFF

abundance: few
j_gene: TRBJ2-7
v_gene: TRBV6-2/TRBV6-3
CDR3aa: CASCIKGYEQYF

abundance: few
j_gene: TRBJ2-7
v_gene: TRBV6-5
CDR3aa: CASSFGTRRGSYEQYF

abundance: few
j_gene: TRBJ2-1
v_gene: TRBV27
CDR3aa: CASSFYGTYNEQFF

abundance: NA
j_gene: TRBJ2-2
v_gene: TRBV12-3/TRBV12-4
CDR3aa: CASSQGWGSGELFF

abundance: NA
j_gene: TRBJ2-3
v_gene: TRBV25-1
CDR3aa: CASSEPPVSGFPTDTQYF

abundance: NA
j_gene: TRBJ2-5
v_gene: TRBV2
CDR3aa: CASKDRVEETQYF

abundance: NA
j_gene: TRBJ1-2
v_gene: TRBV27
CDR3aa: CASSATRNYGYTF

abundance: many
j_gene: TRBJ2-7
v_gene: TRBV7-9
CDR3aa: CASSPTGNEQYF

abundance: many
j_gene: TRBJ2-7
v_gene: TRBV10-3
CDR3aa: CAISERADYEQYF

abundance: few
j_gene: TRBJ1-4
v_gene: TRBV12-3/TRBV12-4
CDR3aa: CASSPLRARANEKLFF

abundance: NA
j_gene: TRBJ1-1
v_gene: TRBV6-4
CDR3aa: CASSATVNTEAFF

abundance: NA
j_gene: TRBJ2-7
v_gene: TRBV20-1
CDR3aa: CSARAPQGGYRDSYEQYF

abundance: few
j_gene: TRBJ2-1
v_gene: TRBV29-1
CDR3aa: CSVDILAGGYNEQFF

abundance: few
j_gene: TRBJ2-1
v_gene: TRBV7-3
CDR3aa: CASSSGGAGTEQFF

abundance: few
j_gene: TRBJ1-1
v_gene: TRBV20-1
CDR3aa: CSAKGRRGTEAFF

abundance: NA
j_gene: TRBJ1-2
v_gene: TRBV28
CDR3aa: CASFISGPHNYGYTF

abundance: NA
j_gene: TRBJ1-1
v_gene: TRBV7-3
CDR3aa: CASSPRPGGYAEAFF

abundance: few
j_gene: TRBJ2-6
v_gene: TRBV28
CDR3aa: CASSGGLSGANVLTF

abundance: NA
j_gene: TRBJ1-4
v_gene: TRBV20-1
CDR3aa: CSAFPRGSTNEKLFF

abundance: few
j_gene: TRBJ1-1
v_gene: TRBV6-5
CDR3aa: CASSYSIGTGMNTEAFF

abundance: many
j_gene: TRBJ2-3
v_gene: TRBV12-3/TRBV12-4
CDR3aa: CASSLGTGTDTQYF

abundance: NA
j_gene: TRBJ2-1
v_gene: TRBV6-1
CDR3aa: CASSPRVAHNEQFF

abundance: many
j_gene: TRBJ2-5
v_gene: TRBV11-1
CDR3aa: CASSLGRTSGQETQYF

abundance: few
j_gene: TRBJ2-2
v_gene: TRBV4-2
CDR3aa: CASSQELAGGTNTGELFF

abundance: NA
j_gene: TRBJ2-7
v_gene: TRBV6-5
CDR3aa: CASSYRTNADEQYF

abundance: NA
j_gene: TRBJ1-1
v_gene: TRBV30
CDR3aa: CAWSVGTGGTEAFF

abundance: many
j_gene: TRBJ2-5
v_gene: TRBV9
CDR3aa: CASSVVGETQYF

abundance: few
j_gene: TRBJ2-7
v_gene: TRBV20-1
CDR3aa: CSASDRDRAYEQYF

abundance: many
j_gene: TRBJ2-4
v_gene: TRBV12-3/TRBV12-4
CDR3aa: CATLQGSKNIQYF

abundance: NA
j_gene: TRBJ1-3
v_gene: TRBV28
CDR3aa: CASSSHEATTGNTIYF

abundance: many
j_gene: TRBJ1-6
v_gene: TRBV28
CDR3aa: CASSFPTGRSNSPLHF

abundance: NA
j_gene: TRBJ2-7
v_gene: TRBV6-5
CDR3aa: CASSLVDGLGTIEQYF

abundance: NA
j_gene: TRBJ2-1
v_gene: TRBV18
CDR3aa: CASSSKGAHEQFF

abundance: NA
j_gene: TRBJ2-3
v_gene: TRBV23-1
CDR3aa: CASSPAGDRTDTQYF

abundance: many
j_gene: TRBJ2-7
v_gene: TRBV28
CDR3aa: CASRSGPVPYEQYF

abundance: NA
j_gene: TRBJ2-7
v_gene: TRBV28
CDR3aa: CASSSIVLYEQYF

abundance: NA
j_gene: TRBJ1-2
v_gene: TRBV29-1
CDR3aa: CSVDNQANYGYTF

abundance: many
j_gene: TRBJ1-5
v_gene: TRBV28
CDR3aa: CASRKQGTVQPQHF

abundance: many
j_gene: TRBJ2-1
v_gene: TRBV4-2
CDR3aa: CASSQVLGQGVNNEQFF

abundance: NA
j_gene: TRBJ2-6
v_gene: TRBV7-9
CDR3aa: CASSFSASLPGANVLTF

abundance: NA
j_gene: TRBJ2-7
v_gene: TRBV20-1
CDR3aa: CSAGTGADYEQYF

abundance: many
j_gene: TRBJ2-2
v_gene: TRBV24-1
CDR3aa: CATSDGRNPGELFF